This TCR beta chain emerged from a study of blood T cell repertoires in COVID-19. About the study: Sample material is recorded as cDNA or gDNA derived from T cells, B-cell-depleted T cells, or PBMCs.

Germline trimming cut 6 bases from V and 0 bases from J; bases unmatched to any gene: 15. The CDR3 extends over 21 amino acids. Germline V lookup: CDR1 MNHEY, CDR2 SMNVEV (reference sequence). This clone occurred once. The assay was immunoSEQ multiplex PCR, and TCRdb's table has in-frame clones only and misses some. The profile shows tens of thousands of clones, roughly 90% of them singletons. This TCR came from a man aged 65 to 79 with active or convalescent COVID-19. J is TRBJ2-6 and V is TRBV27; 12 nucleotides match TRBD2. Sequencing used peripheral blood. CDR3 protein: CASRSPRGTSGQSSGANVLTF. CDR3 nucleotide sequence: TGTGCCAGCAGATCGCCTCGCGGGACTAGCGGGCAGAGCTCTGGGGCCAACGTCCTGACTTTC.